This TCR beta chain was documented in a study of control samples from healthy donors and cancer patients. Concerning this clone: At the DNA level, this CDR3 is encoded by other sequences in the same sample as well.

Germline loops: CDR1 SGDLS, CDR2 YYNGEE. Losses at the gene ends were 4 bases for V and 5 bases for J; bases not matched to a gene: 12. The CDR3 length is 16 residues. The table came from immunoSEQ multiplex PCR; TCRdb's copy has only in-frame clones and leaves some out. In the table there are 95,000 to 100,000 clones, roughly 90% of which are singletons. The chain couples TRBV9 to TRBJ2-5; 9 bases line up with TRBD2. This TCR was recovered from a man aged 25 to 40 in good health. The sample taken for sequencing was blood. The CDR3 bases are TGTGCCAGCAGCCCGGGGGGGGCGGGAGGGCAGGAGACCCAGTACTTC. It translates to CASSPGGAGGQETQYF.